What follows is one TCR beta chain and its context. Assay: immunoSEQ multiplex PCR; the TCRdb copy retains only in-frame clones and omits some. The table records roughly 80,000 clones, roughly nine tenths of them present only once. The data were taken from a study of blood T cell repertoires in COVID-19. Whole-study context: Sites across the United States, Italy and Spain contributed samples from acute and convalescent COVID-19. Sources were T cells, B-cell-depleted T cells, or PBMCs; the material itself was cDNA or gDNA.

Seattle-derived patients entered the study during active infection and were followed longitudinally. This CDR3 has 14 amino acids. Per germline, CDR1 WNHNN and CDR2 SYGVQD (reference sequence). Trimming removed 0 bases at V and 3 bases at J, with 9 bases between. The chain employs TRBV10-1 and TRBJ2-7; D is unclear. This TCR came from a man aged 45 to 65 with COVID-19, enrolled during active disease. Sequences were obtained from peripheral blood. The CDR3 loop reads CASSESSDNYEQYV. As DNA, the CDR3 is TGCGCCAGCAGTGAGTCGAGTGACAACTACGAGCAGTACGTC.